A selection of T cell receptor beta chains follows, all from one sample in a study of blood T cell repertoires in COVID-19. Here immunoSEQ multiplex PCR was the method, and the copy in TCRdb shows in-frame clones only, minus some. The sample contains about 400,000 clones, 88% of which appear only once. The sequenced material came from PBMCs or T cells enriched from blood (not recorded which). Receptor source: a woman aged 40 to 55 with acute COVID-19. Both conserved end residues are part of each CDR3. Fields, in order: J gene, CDR3 length, clone size, V gene, D gene, CDR3 protein, CDR3 DNA. The D gene is left open where the match is weak. Clone size is shown for a subset of rows, as once, few, many or a class of expanded clone.

j_gene: TRBJ2-7
len: 15
abundance: .
v_gene: TRBV3-1/TRBV3-2
d_gene: .
CDR3aa: CASSLRTGGPYEQYF
CDR3nt: TGTGCCAGCAGCTTGCGAACGGGGGGCCCCTACGAGCAGTACTTC

j_gene: TRBJ1-4
len: 18
abundance: .
v_gene: TRBV19
d_gene: TRBD1
CDR3aa: CATTPDRAYSDALEKLFF
CDR3nt: TGTGCCACCACACCAGACAGGGCGTACTCGGACGCCCTTGAAAAACTGTTTTTT

j_gene: TRBJ1-2
len: 17
abundance: .
v_gene: TRBV23-1
d_gene: .
CDR3aa: CASSRTREAEIFYGYTF
CDR3nt: TGCGCCAGCAGTAGAACCCGGGAGGCCGAAATCTTCTATGGCTACACCTTC

j_gene: TRBJ1-3
len: 16
abundance: once
v_gene: TRBV3-1/TRBV3-2
d_gene: TRBD1
CDR3aa: CASSSRDRVSGNTIYF
CDR3nt: TGTGCCAGCAGCTCCCGGGACAGGGTTTCTGGAAACACCATATATTTT

j_gene: TRBJ1-6
len: 16
abundance: .
v_gene: TRBV4-1
d_gene: .
CDR3aa: CASSPYAGPYNSPLHF
CDR3nt: TGCGCCAGCAGCCCCTACGCGGGGCCATATAATTCACCCCTCCACTTT

j_gene: TRBJ2-2
len: 14
abundance: few
v_gene: TRBV7-6
d_gene: .
CDR3aa: CASSYDRNTGELFF
CDR3nt: TGTGCCAGCAGCTATGACAGAAACACCGGGGAGCTGTTTTTT

j_gene: TRBJ1-1
len: 13
abundance: .
v_gene: TRBV5-1
d_gene: .
CDR3aa: CASRQGVDTEAFF
CDR3nt: TGCGCCAGCAGACAGGGTGTGGATACTGAAGCTTTCTTT

j_gene: TRBJ2-3
len: 15
abundance: once
v_gene: TRBV9
d_gene: TRBD1
CDR3aa: CASSGWTGGTDTQYF
CDR3nt: TGTGCCAGCAGCGGCTGGACAGGGGGCACAGATACGCAGTATTTT

j_gene: TRBJ1-6
len: 16
abundance: .
v_gene: TRBV5-1
d_gene: .
CDR3aa: CASSPVRTDYNSPLHF
CDR3nt: TGCGCCAGCAGCCCAGTCAGGACAGATTATAATTCACCCCTCCACTTT

j_gene: TRBJ2-7
len: 12
abundance: .
v_gene: TRBV7-2
d_gene: .
CDR3aa: CASTWTDYEQYF
CDR3nt: TGTGCCAGCACCTGGACAGACTACGAGCAGTACTTC

j_gene: TRBJ1-6
len: 18
abundance: few
v_gene: TRBV14
d_gene: .
CDR3aa: CASSRKSGRDSYNSPLHF
CDR3nt: TGTGCCAGCAGCCGGAAGTCCGGCAGGGACTCCTATAATTCACCCCTCCACTTT

j_gene: TRBJ1-6
len: 15
abundance: .
v_gene: TRBV9
d_gene: .
CDR3aa: CASSGRQAGNSPLHF
CDR3nt: TGTGCCAGCAGCGGTCGACAGGCGGGTAATTCACCCCTCCACTTT

j_gene: TRBJ2-5
len: 14
abundance: .
v_gene: TRBV11-2
d_gene: TRBD1
CDR3aa: CASSLDRGQETQYF
CDR3nt: TGTGCCAGCAGCTTGGACAGGGGGCAAGAGACCCAGTACTTC

j_gene: TRBJ2-3
len: 14
abundance: .
v_gene: TRBV18
d_gene: .
CDR3aa: CASSPPTSRDTQYF
CDR3nt: TGTGCCAGCTCACCACCTACTAGCAGAGATACGCAGTATTTT

j_gene: TRBJ1-2
len: 14
abundance: .
v_gene: TRBV5-5
d_gene: .
CDR3aa: CASSPDTSTYGYTF
CDR3nt: TGTGCCAGCAGCCCGGACACCTCTACCTATGGCTACACCTTC

j_gene: TRBJ1-4
len: 16
abundance: .
v_gene: TRBV5-1
d_gene: .
CDR3aa: CASSLEGLLTNEKLFF
CDR3nt: TGCGCCAGCAGCTTGGAGGGGCTGTTAACTAATGAAAAACTGTTTTTT

j_gene: TRBJ1-2
len: 14
abundance: few
v_gene: TRBV5-4
d_gene: .
CDR3aa: CASSLAGRAQGYTF
CDR3nt: TGTGCCAGCAGCTTGGCGGGGAGGGCACAAGGCTACACCTTC